The clone carrying this T cell receptor (beta chain) was counted only a few times. Its target is unknown. These data originate in a study of T cells in localized non-small cell lung cancer. Findings and caveats of the study: Tumor showed lower T cell clonality than uninvolved adjacent lung, where it was highest. Tumor samples were not multi-region, leaving intratumor heterogeneity unexcluded. Blood T cell density predicted longer survival; adjacent-lung clonality, shorter. Turning up in adjacent lung were a median around 60 of the top 100 tumor clones.

TCRdb's table, derived via immunoSEQ multiplex PCR, lists solely in-frame clones and lacks some. Of fewer than 100,000 clones listed, 75% to 85% are singletons. Trimming took off 3 bases at V and 2 bases at J, with 7 bases between the two ends. The CDR3 is made up of 13 amino acids. The germline CDR1 and CDR2 sequences are MNHNY and SVGAGI (reference sequence). The TCR was taken from a female donor aged 60 or older with stage I lung adenocarcinoma. The material was peripheral blood, obtained before any cancer treatment. J is TRBJ1-2 and V is TRBV6-6; unclear D gene. CDR3 loop: CASSYTVNYGYTF. DNA of the CDR3: TGTGCCAGCAGTTATACGGTGAACTATGGCTACACCTTC.